The clone carrying this TCR beta chain was counted between two and nine times. Its specificity is not known. J lost 2 bases, V lost 5 bases, and 4 bases had no gene match. CDR1 is SGHTA and CDR2 is FQGNSA in the germline V gene. The CDR3 is made up of 14 amino acids. MiXCR, run by TCRdb on the RT-PCR reads, gives a single entry per CDR3 protein. Found here are 150,000 or so distinct CDR3 sequences, under 13% of them singletons; the top ten hold roughly an eighth. This specimen belongs to a study of response to subunit inactivated influenza vaccine. Study-wide results and caveats: Authors suggested few new T cells are recruited by each seasonal influenza vaccination.

The source is a man in his fifties or sixties who received an inactivated influenza vaccine. This sample comprised non-naive T cells sorted from PBMCs, obtained roughly 45 days after vaccination. J is TRBJ2-5 and V is TRBV7-2; TRBD2 matches at 8 bases. The CDR3 DNA reads as TGTGCCAGCAGCCCGGGGGGGCCTCAAGAGACCCAGTACTTC. Amino acids: CASSPGGPQETQYF.